This TCR beta chain emerged from a study of blood T cell repertoires in COVID-19. Generated by immunoSEQ multiplex PCR, the TCRdb table keeps only in-frame clones and is missing some. Altogether over 250,000 clones are present, 70% to 90% being singletons, with the ten largest covering less than 6%. V lost 1 base, J lost 3 bases, and 0 bases stayed unmatched. Germline-derived CDR1 and CDR2 are LNHDA and SQIVND (reference sequence). The CDR3 is 14 amino acids. Recovered status applied to Cohort 3 donors who had two consecutive negative PCRs. It also applied to those with clearance or with symptom resolution. This clone was recorded a few times.

This clonotype originated in a woman in her thirties who had recovered from COVID-19. Sequencing was done on a sample of PBMCs or T cells enriched from blood (not recorded which). The chain has TRBV19 and TRBJ2-7, with TRBD1 matching over 10 bases. CDR3 loop: CASSIGDRGYEQYF. CDR3 sequence (DNA): TGTGCCAGTAGTATAGGGGACAGGGGCTACGAGCAGTACTTC.